This record covers a single T cell receptor (beta chain). Antigen specificity is unknown. Every bit of the isolated RNA underwent reverse transcription, so sequencing read expressed TCRB transcripts. The study sequenced naive, central memory and regulatory T cell samples to an average of about 3.6 million reads. TCRdb's copy holds only in-frame clones and misses some; the assay was immunoSEQ multiplex PCR. Here the sample spans about 660,000 clones, around 15% being singletons. Each of the sorted populations had a purity greater than 95%. This record comes from a study of beta chain features in type 1 diabetes. Study-level results: Type 1 diabetes patients had TCRB CDR3s that were shorter (moderately but significantly so) in all four CD4+ subsets. Sampled from patients, naive, central memory and Treg TCRB repertoires appeared more similar than those sampled from healthy donors.

The source material was naive CD4+ T cells from blood. This clonotype originated in a man aged 18 to 35 with type 1 diabetes.

CDR3 in DNA: TGTGCCAGCAGTCAGGGAGACGAGCAGTACTTC. Its protein is CASSQGDEQYF. The chain joins TRBV6-5 to TRBJ2-7; D is tentatively TRBD1 or TRBD2 (5 bases each). Trimming removed 5 bases at V and 5 bases at J, with 7 bases between. The germline V gene has CDR1 MNHEY and CDR2 SVGAGI. The CDR3 is made up of 11 amino acids.